Each of the 14 T cell receptor beta chains below was sequenced from the same sample in a study of blood T cell repertoires in COVID-19. The data were produced by immunoSEQ multiplex PCR, yet TCRdb's version contains in-frame clones alone and is incomplete. Here the sample spans approximately 150,000 clones, roughly 82% being singletons. Sequenced material: peripheral blood. These TCRs come from a human donor in a cohort sampled during active COVID-19.

The J gene is TRBJ2-5, the V gene TRBV5-4, with D tentatively TRBD2 (7 bases). The CDR3 loop spans 14 amino acids. With 2 bases removed from V and 4 bases from J, the gap between germline ends came to 12 bases. Germline V CDR1 and CDR2: SGHNT, YYREEE (reference sequence). The CDR3 reads CASSFRGAGETQYF. The CDR3 nucleotides read TGTGCCAGCAGCTTCCGGGGGGCCGGAGAGACCCAGTACTTC.

The rearrangement uses TRBV4-1 and TRBJ1-5; 8 bases are shared with TRBD1. Germline trimming cut 5 bases from V and 4 bases from J; bases unmatched to any gene: 10. The germline V gene has CDR1 MGHRA and CDR2 YSYEKL. The CDR3 is 16 residues long. CDR3 sequence reads: CASSARQGNWNQPQHF. Written as DNA, the CDR3 is TGCGCCAGCAGCGCCCGACAGGGGAATTGGAATCAGCCCCAGCATTTT.

The chain couples TRBV4-1 to TRBJ1-1; the D gene is possibly TRBD1 (6 bases). V gave up 2 bases and J gave up 1 base, with 14 bases separating them. This CDR3 contains 16 residues. Germline V CDR1 and CDR2: MGHRA, YSYEKL. This CDR3 reads CASSQPRTERNTEAFF. CDR3 bases: TGCGCCAGCAGCCAACCAAGGACAGAGAGGAACACTGAAGCTTTCTTT.

V is TRBV5-1 and J is TRBJ2-3, with D possibly matching TRBD1 (5 bases). Per germline, CDR1 SGHRS and CDR2 YFSETQ. The CDR3 covers 15 residues. Trimming stripped 4 bases from V and 3 bases from J, with 15 bases between. The CDR3 DNA is TGCGCCAGCAGCCTGGAGTTGGGGCCGACAGATACGCAGTATTTT. It specifies CASSLELGPTDTQYF.

The V gene is TRBV4-1, the J gene TRBJ1-1; tentatively, D is TRBD1 (5 bases). The CDR3 sequence is 15 residues long. The V end lost 0 bases, the J end lost 0 bases, and 8 bases lay between the germline ends. In germline, CDR1 is MGHRA, CDR2 YSYEKL. The CDR3 DNA reads TGCGCCAGCAGCCAAGAGGCAGGGATGAACACTGAAGCTTTCTTT. Protein product: CASSQEAGMNTEAFF.

The J gene is TRBJ2-1, the V gene TRBV7-3; 12 nucleotides match TRBD2. The germline V gene encodes CDR1 SGHTA and CDR2 FQGTGA. The CDR3 is 16 residues long. With V trimmed by 1 base and J by 7 bases, 5 bases remained unmatched. In DNA, the CDR3 is TGTGCCAGCAGCTTAATCGGACTAGCGGGGTATAATGAGCAGTTCTTC. Residues: CASSLIGLAGYNEQFF.

This chain links TRBV5-5 with TRBJ1-2; TRBD1 is a possible D gene (6 bases). The CDR3 runs 15 residues. Germline CDR1 reads SGHKS; CDR2 reads YYEKEE (reference sequence). The V and J ends lost 1 base and 5 bases respectively, with 15 bases between them. The CDR3 DNA reads TGTGCCAGCAGCTTGCGGACAGATGGAGGATATGGCTACACCTTC. Its translation is CASSLRTDGGYGYTF.

This clone came up once. The V call is TRBV5-4, the J call TRBJ2-5; 11 bases map to TRBD1. Germline CDR1 reads SGHNT; CDR2 reads YYREEE (reference sequence). The trim removed 4 bases at V and 3 bases at J, leaving 2 bases unmatched. This CDR3 has 14 residues. CDR3 region: CASSRTGGEETQYF. The CDR3 bases are TGTGCCAGCAGCCGGACAGGGGGCGAAGAGACCCAGTACTTC.

The V and J genes are TRBV6-5 and TRBJ2-3; 9 bases map to TRBD2. The V segment lost 7 bases and the J segment 4 bases; nucleotides outside the gene matches: 6. Germline V gene data show CDR1 as MNHEY and CDR2 as SVGAGI. The CDR3 sequence is 14 residues long. This CDR3 is CASTGGGAPDTQYF. The CDR3 DNA is TGTGCCAGCACGGGCGGGGGGGCTCCAGATACGCAGTATTTT.

The table lists this clone with a few counts. The chain combines TRBV4-2 with TRBJ1-5; perhaps TRBD1 as D (5 bases). The V gene's germline CDR1 is LGHNA and CDR2 YNFKEQ. The length of the CDR3 is 13 residues. V was pared by 0 bases and J by 7 bases, with 7 bases between. This CDR3 reads CASSQEWGQPQHF. In DNA form, the CDR3 reads TGTGCCAGCAGCCAAGAATGGGGCCAGCCCCAGCATTTT.

The chain uses TRBV25-1 and TRBJ1-5, with D possibly matching TRBD1 (5 bases). The CDR3 covers 16 residues. Germline loops: CDR1 MGHDK, CDR2 SYGVNS. V gave up 1 base and J gave up 5 bases, with 15 bases separating them. The CDR3 DNA sequence: TGTGCCAGCAGTGAATTTGGAGGGGACGGTGATCAGCCCCAGCATTTT. Its translation: CASSEFGGDGDQPQHF.

This chain uses TRBV9 with TRBJ2-7; 10 positions match TRBD2. In germline, CDR1 is SGDLS, CDR2 YYNGEE. The CDR3 is 16 residues long. Losses at the gene ends were 0 bases for V and 0 bases for J; bases not matched to a gene: 3. The CDR3, as DNA: TGTGCCAGCAGCGTAGTACTAGCGGGATCCTCCTACGAGCAGTACGTC. This encodes CASSVVLAGSSYEQYV.

The V and J genes are TRBV3-1 (or the pseudogene TRBV3-2) and TRBJ2-3; TRBD2 is a possible D gene (6 bases). Germline lookup yields CDR1 LGHDT and CDR2 YNNKEL (reference sequence). V lost 0 bases, J lost 5 bases, and 12 bases lay in between. The CDR3 loop spans 15 amino acids. The CDR3 DNA is TGTGCCAGCAGCCAAGATGGGGGAGGTAGAGATACGCAGTATTTT. This gives the protein CASSQDGGGRDTQYF.

The chain joins TRBV2 to TRBJ2-1; 8 nucleotides agree with TRBD2. The ends lost 7 bases at V and 9 bases at J; junction bases unmatched: 8. The CDR3 has 13 residues. CDR1 and CDR2 from the germline V gene are SNHLY and FYNNEI. DNA of the CDR3: TGTGCCAGCACCCTGGGACTAGTCGGTGAGCAGTTCTTC. Its translation: CASTLGLVGEQFF.